This TCR beta chain originates from a study of T cell changes during pregnancy in multiple sclerosis. Clones were sequenced by immunoSEQ multiplex PCR, and TCRdb holds only the in-frame ones, with some missing. The sample includes 58,000 or so clones, approximately 90% of them seen just once. The CDR3 length is 16 residues. Germline CDR1 is SGHKS and CDR2 is YYEKEE (reference sequence). The V gene end was trimmed by 2 bases and the J gene end by 4 bases; junction bases not matched to a gene: 4. The specimen was peripheral blood, collected after pregnancy. J is TRBJ2-1 and V is TRBV5-5; 12 nucleotides align to TRBD2. The origin of this receptor is a female donor with multiple sclerosis, enrolled in a pregnancy study. DNA of the CDR3: TGTGCCAGCAGCTTCGGAGGACTAGCGGGGTACAATGAGCAGTTCTTC. It translates to CASSFGGLAGYNEQFF.